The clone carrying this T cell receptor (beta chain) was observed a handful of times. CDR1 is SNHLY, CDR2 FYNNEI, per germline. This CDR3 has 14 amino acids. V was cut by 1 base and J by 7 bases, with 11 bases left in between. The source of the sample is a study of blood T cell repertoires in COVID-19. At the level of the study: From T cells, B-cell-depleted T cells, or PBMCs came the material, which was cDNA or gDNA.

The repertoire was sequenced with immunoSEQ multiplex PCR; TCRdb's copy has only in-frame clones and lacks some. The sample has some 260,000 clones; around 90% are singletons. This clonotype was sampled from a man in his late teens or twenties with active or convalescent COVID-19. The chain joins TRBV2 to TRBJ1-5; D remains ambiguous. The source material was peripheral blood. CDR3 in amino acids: CASSEDQVGQPQHF. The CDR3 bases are TGTGCCAGCAGTGAAGATCAGGTGGGCCAGCCCCAGCATTTT.